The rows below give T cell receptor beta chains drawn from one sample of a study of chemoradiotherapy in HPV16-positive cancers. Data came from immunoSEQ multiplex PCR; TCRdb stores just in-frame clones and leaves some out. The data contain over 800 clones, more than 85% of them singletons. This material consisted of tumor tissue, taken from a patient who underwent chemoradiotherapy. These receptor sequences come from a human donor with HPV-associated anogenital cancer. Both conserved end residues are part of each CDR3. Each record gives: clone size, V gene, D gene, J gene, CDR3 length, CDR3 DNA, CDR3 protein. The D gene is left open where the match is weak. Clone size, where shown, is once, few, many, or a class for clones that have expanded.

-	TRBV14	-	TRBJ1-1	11	TGTGCCAGCAGCCCAGGTCCTGAAGCTTTCTTT	CASSPGPEAFF
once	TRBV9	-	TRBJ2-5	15	TGTGCCAGCAGCGCAGCTAGTAGCGTTCAAGAGACCCAGTACTTC	CASSAASSVQETQYF
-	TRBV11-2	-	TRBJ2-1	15	TGTGCCAGCAGCACACGCGCATCCTCCAGACCTGAGCAGTTCTTC	CASSTRASSRPEQFF
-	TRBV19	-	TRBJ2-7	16	TGTGCCAGTAGTAGAGCCGGAAGCTACTCCGCCTACGAGCAGTACTTC	CASSRAGSYSAYEQYF
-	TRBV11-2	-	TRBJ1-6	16	TGTGCCAGCAGCTTAGAGCCGGCAGGGAATAATTCACCCCTCCACTTT	CASSLEPAGNNSPLHF
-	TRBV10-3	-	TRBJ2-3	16	TGTGCCATCAGTGACGGACTGGGAGGTCCCACAGATACGCAGTATTTT	CAISDGLGGPTDTQYF
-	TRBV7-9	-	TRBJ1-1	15	TGTGCCAGCAGCTTCATACAGGGTTTGAGGACTGAAGCTTTCTTT	CASSFIQGLRTEAFF
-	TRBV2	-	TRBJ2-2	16	TGTGCCAGCACTCGAATCGAAGGGATGTACACCGGGGAGCTGTTTTTT	CASTRIEGMYTGELFF
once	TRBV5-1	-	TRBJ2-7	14	TGCGCCAGCAGCTTGGGTGCTAGCGTCCACGAGCAGTACTTC	CASSLGASVHEQYF
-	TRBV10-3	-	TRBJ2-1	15	TGTGCCATCAGTGAGTCCCAGGAGCCTTACAATGAGCAGTTCTTC	CAISESQEPYNEQFF
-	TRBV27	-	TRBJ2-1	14	TGTGCCAGTCTCAGCCTATCCTCTACGGGTGAGCAGTTCTTC	CASLSLSSTGEQFF
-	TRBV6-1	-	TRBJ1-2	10	TGTGCCAGCAATACCTATGGCTACACCTTC	CASNTYGYTF
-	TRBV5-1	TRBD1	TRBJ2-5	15	TGCGCCAGCAGCTTGGAGGACAGGGGGCGGGGGACCCAGTACTTC	CASSLEDRGRGTQYF
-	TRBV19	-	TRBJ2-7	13	TGTGCCAGTAGTATGGGGCTAACCTACGAGCAGTACTTC	CASSMGLTYEQYF
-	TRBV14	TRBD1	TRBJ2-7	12	TGTGCCAGCAGCCGACAGGGCTACGAGCAGTACTTC	CASSRQGYEQYF
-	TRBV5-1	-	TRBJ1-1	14	TGCGCCAGCAGCTTGGAAGGGGTAGGAACTGAAGCTTTCTTT	CASSLEGVGTEAFF
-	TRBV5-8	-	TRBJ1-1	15	TGTGCCAGCGACCTGGTGGGGGCAGGTAGAACTGAAGCTTTCTTT	CASDLVGAGRTEAFF